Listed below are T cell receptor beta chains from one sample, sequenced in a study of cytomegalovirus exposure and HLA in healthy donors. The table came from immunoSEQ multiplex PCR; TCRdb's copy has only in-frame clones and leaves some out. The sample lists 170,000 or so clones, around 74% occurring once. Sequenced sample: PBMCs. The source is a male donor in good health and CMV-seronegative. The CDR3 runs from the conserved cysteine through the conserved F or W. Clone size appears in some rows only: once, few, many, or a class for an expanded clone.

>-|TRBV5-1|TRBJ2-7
CASSSNRGAYEQYF
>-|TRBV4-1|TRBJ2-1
CASSQGRLAGGYNEQFF
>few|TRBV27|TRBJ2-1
CASSLSSPSSLPYNEQFF
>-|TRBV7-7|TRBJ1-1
CASSSQLNTEAFF
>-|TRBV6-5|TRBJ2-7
CASSPRVPYEQYF
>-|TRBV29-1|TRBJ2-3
CSVARDPTSTDTQYF
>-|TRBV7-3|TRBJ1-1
CASSLMGANTEAFF
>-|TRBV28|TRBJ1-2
CASSLGGTQDGYTF
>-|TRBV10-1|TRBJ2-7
CASSPGLYEQYF
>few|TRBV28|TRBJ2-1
CASRPATSGSNEQFF
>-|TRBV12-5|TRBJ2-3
CASVPVGVDTQYF
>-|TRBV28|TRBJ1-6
CASSPPGQGINSPLHF
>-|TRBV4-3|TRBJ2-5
CASSQTQGMGQETQYF
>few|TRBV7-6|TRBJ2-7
CASSLGSGRTYEQYF
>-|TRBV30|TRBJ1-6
CAWSVQGPSYNSPLHF
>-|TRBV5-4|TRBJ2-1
CASSNRQGANEQFF
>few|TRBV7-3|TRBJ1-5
CASSLLYSSQPQHF
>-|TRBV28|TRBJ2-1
CASSSLPSGSYNEQFF
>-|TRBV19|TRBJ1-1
CASRTGDTEAFF
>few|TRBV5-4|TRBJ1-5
CASSWGGGRGDQPQHF
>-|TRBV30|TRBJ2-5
CAWSVGGPLETQYF
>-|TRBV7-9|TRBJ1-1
CASSGGQGLNTEAFF
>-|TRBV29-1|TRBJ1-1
CSVWFGGNTEAFF
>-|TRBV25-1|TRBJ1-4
CASSPFINEKLFF
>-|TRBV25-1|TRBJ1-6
CASSDQYNSPLHF
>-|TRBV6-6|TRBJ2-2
CASSRLAGGKTGELFF
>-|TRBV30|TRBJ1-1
CAWSSEAFF
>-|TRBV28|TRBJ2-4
CASNPRTGGIQNIQYF